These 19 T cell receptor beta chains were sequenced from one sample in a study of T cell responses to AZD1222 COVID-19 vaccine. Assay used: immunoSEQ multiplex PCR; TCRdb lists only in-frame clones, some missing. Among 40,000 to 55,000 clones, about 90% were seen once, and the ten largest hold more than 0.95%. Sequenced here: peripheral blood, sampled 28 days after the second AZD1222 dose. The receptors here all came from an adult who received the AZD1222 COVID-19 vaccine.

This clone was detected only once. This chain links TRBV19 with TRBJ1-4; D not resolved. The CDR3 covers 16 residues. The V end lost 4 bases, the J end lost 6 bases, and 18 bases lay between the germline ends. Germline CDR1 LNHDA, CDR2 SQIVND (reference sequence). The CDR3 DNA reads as TGTGCCAGTAGTACCCGGGGAGGAGGGTTTGATGAAAAACTGTTTTTT. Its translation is CASSTRGGGFDEKLFF.

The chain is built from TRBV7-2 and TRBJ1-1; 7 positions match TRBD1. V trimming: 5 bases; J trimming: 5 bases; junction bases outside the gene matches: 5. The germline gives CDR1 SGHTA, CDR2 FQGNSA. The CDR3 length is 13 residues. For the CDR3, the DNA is TGTGCCAGCAGCGTGACAGGGATGACTGAAGCTTTCTTT. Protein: CASSVTGMTEAFF.

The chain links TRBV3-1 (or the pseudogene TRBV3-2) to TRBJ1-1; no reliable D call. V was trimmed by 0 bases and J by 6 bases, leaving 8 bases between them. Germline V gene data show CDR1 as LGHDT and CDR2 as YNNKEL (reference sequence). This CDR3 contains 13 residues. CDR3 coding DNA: TGTGCCAGCAGCCAAGATTGGTTATCTGAAGCTTTCTTT. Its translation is CASSQDWLSEAFF.

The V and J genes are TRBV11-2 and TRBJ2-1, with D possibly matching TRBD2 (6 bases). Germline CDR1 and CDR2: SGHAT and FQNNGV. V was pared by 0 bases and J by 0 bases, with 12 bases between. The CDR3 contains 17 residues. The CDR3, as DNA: TGTGCCAGCAGCTTAGATCGGGGGATTCGCTCCTACAATGAGCAGTTCTTC. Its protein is CASSLDRGIRSYNEQFF.

The chain's CDR3 is CASTTRDTQYF. CDR3 nucleotide sequence: TGCGCCAGCACGACACGGGATACGCAGTATTTT. The gene calls are TRBV10-2 and TRBJ2-3; unclear D gene. Germline V gene data show CDR1 as WSHSY and CDR2 as SAAADI. The CDR3 has 11 residues. V gave up 7 bases and J gave up 6 bases, with 8 bases separating them.

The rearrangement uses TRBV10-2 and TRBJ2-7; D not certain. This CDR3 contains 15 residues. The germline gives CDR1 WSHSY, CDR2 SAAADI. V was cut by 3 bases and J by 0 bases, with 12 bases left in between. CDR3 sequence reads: CASSEWSKSSYEQYF. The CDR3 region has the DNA TGCGCCAGCAGTGAATGGAGCAAGAGCTCCTACGAGCAGTACTTC.

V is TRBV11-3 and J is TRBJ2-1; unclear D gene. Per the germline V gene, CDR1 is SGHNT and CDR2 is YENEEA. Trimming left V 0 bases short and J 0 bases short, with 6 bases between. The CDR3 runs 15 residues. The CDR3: CASSLDGGSYNEQFF. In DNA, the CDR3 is TGTGCCAGCAGCTTAGACGGTGGCTCCTACAATGAGCAGTTCTTC.

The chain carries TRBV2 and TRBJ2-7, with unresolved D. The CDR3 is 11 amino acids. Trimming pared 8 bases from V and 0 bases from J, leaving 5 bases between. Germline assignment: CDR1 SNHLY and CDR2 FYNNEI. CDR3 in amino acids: CASRSSYEQYF. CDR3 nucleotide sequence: TGTGCCAGCCGAAGCTCCTACGAGCAGTACTTC.

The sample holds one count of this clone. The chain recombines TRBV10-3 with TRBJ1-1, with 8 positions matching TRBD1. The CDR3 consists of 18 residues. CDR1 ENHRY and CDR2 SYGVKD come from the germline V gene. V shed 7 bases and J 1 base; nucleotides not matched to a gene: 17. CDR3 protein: CAINGGSRDRIWNTEAFF. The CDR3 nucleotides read TGTGCCATCAACGGAGGAAGCCGGGACAGGATCTGGAACACTGAAGCTTTCTTT.

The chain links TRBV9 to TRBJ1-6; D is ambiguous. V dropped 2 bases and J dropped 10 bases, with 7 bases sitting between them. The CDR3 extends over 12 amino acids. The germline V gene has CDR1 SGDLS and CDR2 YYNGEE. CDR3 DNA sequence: TGTGCCAGCAGCGTCCCAGGCTCACCCCTCCACTTT. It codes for CASSVPGSPLHF.

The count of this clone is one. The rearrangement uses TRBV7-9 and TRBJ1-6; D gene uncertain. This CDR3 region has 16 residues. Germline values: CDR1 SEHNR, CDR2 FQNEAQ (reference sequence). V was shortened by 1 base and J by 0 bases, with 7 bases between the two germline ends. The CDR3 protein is CASSLGQSSYNSPLHF. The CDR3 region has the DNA TGTGCCAGCAGCTTAGGACAAAGCTCCTATAATTCACCCCTCCACTTT.

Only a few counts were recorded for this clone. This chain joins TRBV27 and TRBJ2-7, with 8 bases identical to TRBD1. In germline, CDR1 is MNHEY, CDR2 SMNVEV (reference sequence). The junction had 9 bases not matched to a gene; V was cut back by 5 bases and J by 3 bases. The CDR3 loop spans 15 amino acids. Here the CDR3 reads CASSGRGLNYYEQYF. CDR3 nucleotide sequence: TGTGCCAGCAGTGGCAGGGGGCTAAACTACTACGAGCAGTACTTC.

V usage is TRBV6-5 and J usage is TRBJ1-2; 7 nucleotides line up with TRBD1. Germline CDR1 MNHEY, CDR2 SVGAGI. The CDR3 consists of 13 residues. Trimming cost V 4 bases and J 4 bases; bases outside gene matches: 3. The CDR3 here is CASSSPGGYGYTF. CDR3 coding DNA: TGTGCCAGCAGTTCCCCAGGGGGCTATGGCTACACCTTC.

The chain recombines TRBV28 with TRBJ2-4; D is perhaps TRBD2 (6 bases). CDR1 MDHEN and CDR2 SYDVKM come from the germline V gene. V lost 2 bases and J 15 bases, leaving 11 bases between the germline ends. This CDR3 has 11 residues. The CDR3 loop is CASSLRGIAYF. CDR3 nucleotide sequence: TGTGCCAGCAGTTTACGGGGGATCGCGTACTTC.

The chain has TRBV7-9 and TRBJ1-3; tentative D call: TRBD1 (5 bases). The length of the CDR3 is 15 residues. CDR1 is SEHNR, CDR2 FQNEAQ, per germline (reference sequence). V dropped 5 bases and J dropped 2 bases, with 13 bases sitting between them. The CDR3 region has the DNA TGTGCCAGCAGCCAAAAGAGGGGCCCTGGAAACACCATATATTTT. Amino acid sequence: CASSQKRGPGNTIYF.

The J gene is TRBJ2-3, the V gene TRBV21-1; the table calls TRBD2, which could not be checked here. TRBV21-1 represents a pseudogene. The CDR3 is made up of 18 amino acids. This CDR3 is CASSCPGLAGLGTDTQYF. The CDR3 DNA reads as TGTGCCAGCAGCTGCCCGGGACTAGCGGGCCTCGGCACAGATACGCAGTATTTT.

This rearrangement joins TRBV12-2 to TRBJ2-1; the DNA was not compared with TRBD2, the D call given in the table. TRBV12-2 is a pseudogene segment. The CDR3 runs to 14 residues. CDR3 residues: CASLREGSYNEQFF. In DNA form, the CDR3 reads TGTGCAAGTCTTCGGGAGGGCTCCTACAATGAGCAGTTCTTC.

This chain's CDR3 is CATSTGFNSPLHF. In nucleotides, the CDR3 is TGTGCCACCTCGACAGGGTTCAATTCACCCCTCCACTTT. The chain is built from TRBV2 and TRBJ1-6; 7 bases line up with TRBD1. The CDR3 length is 13 residues. Germline V gene data show CDR1 as SNHLY and CDR2 as FYNNEI. With V trimmed by 10 bases and J by 7 bases, 7 bases remained unmatched.

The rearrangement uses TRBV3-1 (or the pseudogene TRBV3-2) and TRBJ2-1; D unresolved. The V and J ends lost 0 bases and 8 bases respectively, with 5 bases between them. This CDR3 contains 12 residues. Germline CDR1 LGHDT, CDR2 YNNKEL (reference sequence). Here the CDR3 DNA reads TGTGCCAGCAGCCAAGATAGAGATGAGCAGTTCTTC. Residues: CASSQDRDEQFF.